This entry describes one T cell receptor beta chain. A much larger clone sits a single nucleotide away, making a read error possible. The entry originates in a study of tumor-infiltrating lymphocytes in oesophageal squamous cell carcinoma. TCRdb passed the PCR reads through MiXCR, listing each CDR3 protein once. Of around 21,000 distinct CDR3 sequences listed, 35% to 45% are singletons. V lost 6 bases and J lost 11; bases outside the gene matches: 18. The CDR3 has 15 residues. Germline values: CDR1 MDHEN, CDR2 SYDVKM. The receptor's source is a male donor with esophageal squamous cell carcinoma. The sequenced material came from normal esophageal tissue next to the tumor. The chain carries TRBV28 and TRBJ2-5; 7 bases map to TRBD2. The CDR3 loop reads CASRKLGGGGNEQYF. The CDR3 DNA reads TGTGCCAGCAGAAAACTCGGTGGCGGGGGTAATGAGCAGTACTTC.